The 21 T cell receptor beta chains given below trace back to one sample, sequenced in a study of blood T cell repertoires in COVID-19. The protocol was immunoSEQ multiplex PCR, while the TCRdb copy is restricted to in-frame clones and leaves out a portion. The table has over 200,000 clones, more than 85% seen once. Sequenced: peripheral blood. The receptors originated from a middle-aged man with active or convalescent COVID-19.

The gene calls are TRBV4-1 and TRBJ1-5; 8 nucleotides align to TRBD1. This CDR3 comprises 17 residues. Trimming cost V 2 bases and J 2 bases; bases outside gene matches: 8. CDR1 is MGHRA, CDR2 YSYEKL, per germline. The CDR3: CASSQYGRGHGNQPQHF. CDR3 in DNA: TGCGCCAGCAGCCAATATGGCAGGGGGCACGGCAATCAGCCCCAGCATTTT.

This chain links TRBV5-1 with TRBJ1-4, with 7 bases lining up with TRBD1. With V trimmed by 4 bases and J by 8 bases, 8 bases remained unmatched. The CDR3 has 14 amino acids. Looked up from germline, CDR1 is SGHRS and CDR2 is YFSETQ. This CDR3 is CASSPGQEGEKLFF. The CDR3 nucleotides are TGCGCCAGCAGCCCAGGACAGGAAGGCGAAAAACTGTTTTTT.

The chain has TRBV4-1 and TRBJ1-6; tentative D call: TRBD1 (6 bases). CDR1 and CDR2 (germline): MGHRA, YSYEKL. V lost 0 bases to trimming and J lost 7 bases, with 19 bases between them. There are 18 residues in the CDR3. CDR3 region: CASSQDGGQSGKNSPLHF. The CDR3 DNA reads as TGCGCCAGCAGCCAAGATGGAGGACAGTCAGGAAAGAATTCACCCCTCCACTTT.

This rearrangement joins TRBV5-1 to TRBJ1-1; no firm D call. Between the trimmed V and J ends, which lost 3 bases and 0 bases, there was a span of 6 bases. From germline, CDR1 is SGHRS and CDR2 YFSETQ. There are 13 residues in the CDR3. The CDR3 sequence is CASSWRLNTEAFF. CDR3 in DNA: TGCGCCAGCAGCTGGAGATTGAACACTGAAGCTTTCTTT.

Only a few counts were recorded for this clone. The chain carries TRBV19 and TRBJ1-3, with TRBD1 matching over 10 bases. The germline V gene has CDR1 LNHDA and CDR2 SQIVND (reference sequence). Trimming took 8 bases from V and 2 from J; bases not matched to a gene: 18. The CDR3 extends over 19 amino acids. CDR3 region: CASPKSGTGDRSAGNTIYF. The CDR3 region has the DNA TGTGCCAGTCCTAAATCCGGGACAGGGGACCGATCGGCTGGAAACACCATATATTTT.

J is TRBJ2-1 and V is TRBV16; D not certain. The CDR3 is 16 residues long. V dropped 0 bases and J dropped 6 bases, with 15 bases sitting between them. Germline V lookup: CDR1 KGHSY, CDR2 FQNENV. CDR3 bases: TGTGCCAGCAGCCAATCGTTTTTCACAGAACGCAATGAGCAGTTCTTC. It codes for CASSQSFFTERNEQFF.

In this sample, this clone turned up a few times. The rearrangement uses TRBV12-2 and TRBJ1-5. TRBV12-2 is tagged as a pseudogene. The CDR3 is 15 amino acids. In DNA, the CDR3 is TGTGCAAGTCGCTTAGTCGGACGGGACAATCAGCCCCAGCATTTT. Its protein is CASRLVGRDNQPQHF.

This chain joins TRBV27 and TRBJ2-1, with TRBD2 identical over 15 bases. Germline loops: CDR1 MNHEY, CDR2 SMNVEV (reference sequence). The CDR3 covers 19 residues. V dropped 3 bases and J dropped 0; count of bases not matched to a gene: 6. CDR3 residues: CASSFLGTSGGSSYNEQFF. The CDR3 DNA reads TGTGCCAGCAGTTTTTTAGGGACTAGCGGGGGGAGCTCCTACAATGAGCAGTTCTTC.

The chain carries TRBV19 and TRBJ1-5; possibly TRBD1 for D (6 bases). Trimming pared 5 bases from V and 2 bases from J, leaving 13 bases between. Per germline, CDR1 LNHDA and CDR2 SQIVND (reference sequence). This CDR3 has 15 amino acids. CDR3 coding DNA: TGTGCCAGTAGTGTCGGGACATACGGCAATCAGCCCCAGCATTTT. Protein: CASSVGTYGNQPQHF.

The CDR3 sequence is CASSPGQGHQPQHF. CDR3 nucleotides: TGTGCCAGCAGCCCTGGACAGGGGCATCAGCCCCAGCATTTT. The V call is TRBV7-9, the J call TRBJ1-5; 9 bases agree with TRBD1. The germline gives CDR1 SEHNR, CDR2 FQNEAQ (reference sequence). Germline trimming cut 5 bases from V and 5 bases from J; bases unmatched to any gene: 4. This CDR3 has 14 amino acids. Full variable domain (missing parts from reference TRBV7-9 and TRBJ1-5): DTGVSQNPRHKITKRGQNVTFRCDPISEHNRLYWYRQTLGQGPEFLTYFQNEAQLEKSRLLSDRFSAERPKGSFSTLEIQRTEQGDSAMYLCASSPGQGHQPQHFGDGTRLSIL.

CDR3 residues: CASSLGGLGGTEINTIYF. Here the CDR3 DNA reads TGTGCCAGCAGCTTGGGTGGTTTAGGTGGGACAGAGATAAACACCATATATTTT. The gene calls are TRBV5-4 and TRBJ1-3; 7 bases line up with TRBD1. In germline, CDR1 is SGHNT, CDR2 YYREEE (reference sequence). The trim removed 0 bases at V and 6 bases at J, leaving 15 bases unmatched. CDR3 length equals 18 residues.

This chain uses TRBV19 with TRBJ1-4; D remains unclear. V lost 5 bases and J 4 bases, leaving 5 bases between the germline ends. The CDR3 spans 12 residues. The V gene's germline CDR1 is LNHDA and CDR2 SQIVND (reference sequence). This chain's CDR3 is CASSRDNEKLFF. CDR3 DNA: TGTGCCAGTAGTCGAGATAATGAAAAACTGTTTTTT.

CDR3 region: CASSWRGSPYQAYNEQFF. Written as DNA, the CDR3 is TGTGCCAGCAGTTGGAGGGGCAGTCCATATCAGGCTTACAATGAGCAGTTCTTC. The chain carries TRBV11-2 and TRBJ2-1; perhaps TRBD2 as D (6 bases). Germline CDR1 is SGHAT and CDR2 is FQNNGV. Trimming took 6 bases from V and 4 from J, leaving 25 bases between them. The CDR3 is made up of 18 amino acids. The full variable domain, with the rest looked up from reference TRBV11-2 and TRBJ2-1, is EAGVAQSPRYKIIEKRQSVAFWCNPISGHATLYWYQQILGQGPKLLIQFQNNGVVDDSQLPKDRFSAERLKGVDSTLKIQPAKLEDSAVYLCASSWRGSPYQAYNEQFFGPGTRLTVL.

This chain joins TRBV2 and TRBJ2-7, with a tentative D call TRBD2 (6 bases). Deletions cut 0 bases from V and 5 bases from J, with 20 bases between. Germline loops: CDR1 SNHLY, CDR2 FYNNEI. CDR3 size: 17 residues. CDR3: CASSEALLGPRGNEQYF. CDR3 coding DNA: TGTGCCAGCAGTGAAGCGCTTCTAGGACCCCGGGGGAACGAGCAGTACTTC.

There are a few counts of this clone. This chain links TRBV7-2 with TRBJ1-3; D unresolved. Per germline, CDR1 SGHTA and CDR2 FQGNSA. Trimming took off 7 bases at V and 0 bases at J, with 16 bases between the two ends. There are 16 residues in the CDR3. CDR3 amino acids: CASTAAIRSSGNTIYF. CDR3 nucleotides: TGTGCCAGCACCGCCGCGATTAGAAGCTCTGGAAACACCATATATTTT.

The V call is TRBV28, the J call TRBJ2-5; the match to TRBD2 covers 9 bases. CDR1 and CDR2 (germline): MDHEN, SYDVKM. Trimming took 6 bases from V and 2 from J; bases not matched to a gene: 7. The CDR3 consists of 15 residues. The CDR3 reads CASSLAGLTQETQYF. The DNA for the CDR3 is TGTGCCAGCAGCCTAGCGGGACTCACACAAGAGACCCAGTACTTC.

This sequence joins TRBV7-9 and TRBJ2-7; 7 bases fit TRBD2. In germline, CDR1 is SEHNR, CDR2 FQNEAQ (reference sequence). This CDR3 is 14 amino acids long. J lost 1 base, V lost 8 bases, and 8 bases had no gene match. CDR3 loop: CASGGVMESYEQYF. The DNA of the CDR3 is TGTGCCAGCGGGGGGGTTATGGAATCCTACGAGCAGTACTTC.

This clone has just a few counts. This sequence joins TRBV27 and TRBJ1-2; D is uncertain. V was clipped by 5 bases and J by 7 bases, with 20 bases between them. Germline lookup yields CDR1 MNHEY and CDR2 SMNVEV (reference sequence). The CDR3 has 15 residues. The CDR3 DNA sequence: TGTGCCAGCAGTAGACGGGAAGGGAGGACGGGTGGCTACACCTTC. It is translated as CASSRREGRTGGYTF.

This chain connects TRBV5-1 to TRBJ2-1, with TRBD2 matching over 12 bases. The CDR3 extends over 15 amino acids. The ends lost 4 bases at V and 6 bases at J; junction bases unmatched: 5. Germline lookup yields CDR1 SGHRS and CDR2 YFSETQ. CDR3 in amino acids: CASSPGLAGSNEQFF. The CDR3 nucleotides are TGCGCCAGCAGCCCAGGACTAGCGGGAAGCAATGAGCAGTTCTTC.

The chain couples TRBV6-6 to TRBJ1-5; D ambiguous. The CDR3 covers 12 residues. Trimming left V 8 bases short and J 4 bases short, with 9 bases between. Germline lookup yields CDR1 MNHNY and CDR2 SVGAGI (reference sequence). The CDR3 DNA sequence: TGTGCCAGCCATCTTCAGAATCAGCCCCAGCATTTT. Translating it yields CASHLQNQPQHF.

The rearrangement joins TRBV7-9 to TRBJ1-1; TRBD1 agrees at 11 bases. V lost 5 bases, J lost 3 bases, and 8 bases stayed unmatched. The V gene's germline CDR1 is SEHNR and CDR2 FQNEAQ (reference sequence). This CDR3 has 16 residues. The CDR3 DNA reads as TGTGCCAGCAGCCCAAGGACAGGGGGCCAGGACACTGAAGCTTTCTTT. It is translated as CASSPRTGGQDTEAFF.